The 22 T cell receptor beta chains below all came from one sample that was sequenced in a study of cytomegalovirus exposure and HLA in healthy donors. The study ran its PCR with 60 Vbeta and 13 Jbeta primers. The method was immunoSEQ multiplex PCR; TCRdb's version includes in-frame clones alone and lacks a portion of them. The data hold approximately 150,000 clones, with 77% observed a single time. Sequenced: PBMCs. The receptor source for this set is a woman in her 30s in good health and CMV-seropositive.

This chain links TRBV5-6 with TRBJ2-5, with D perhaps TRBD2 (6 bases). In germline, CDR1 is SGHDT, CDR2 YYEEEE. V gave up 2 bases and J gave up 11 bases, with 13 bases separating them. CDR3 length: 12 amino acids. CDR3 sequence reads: CASSFGPGEQYF. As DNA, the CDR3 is TGTGCCAGCAGCTTTGGTCCGGGGGAGCAGTACTTC.

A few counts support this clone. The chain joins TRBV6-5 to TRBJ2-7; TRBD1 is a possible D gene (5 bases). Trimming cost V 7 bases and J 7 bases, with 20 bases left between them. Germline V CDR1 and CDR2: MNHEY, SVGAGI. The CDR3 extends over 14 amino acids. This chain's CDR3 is CASNQDSLVGEQYF. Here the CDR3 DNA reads TGTGCCAGCAACCAAGACAGCCTTGTGGGGGAGCAGTACTTC.

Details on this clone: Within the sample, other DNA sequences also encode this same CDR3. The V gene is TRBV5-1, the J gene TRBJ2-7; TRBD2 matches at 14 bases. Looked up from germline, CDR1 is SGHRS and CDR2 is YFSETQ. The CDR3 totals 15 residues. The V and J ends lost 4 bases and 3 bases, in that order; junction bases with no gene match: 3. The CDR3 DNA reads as TGCGCCAGCAGCCGAGGGACTAGCGGGAGCTACGAGCAGTACTTC. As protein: CASSRGTSGSYEQYF.

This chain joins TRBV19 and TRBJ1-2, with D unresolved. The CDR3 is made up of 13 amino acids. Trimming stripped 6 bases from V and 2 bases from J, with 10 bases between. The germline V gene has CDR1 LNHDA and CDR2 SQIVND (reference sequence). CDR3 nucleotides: TGTGCCAGTAGCTCGAACGGGAACTATGGCTACACCTTC. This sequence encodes CASSSNGNYGYTF. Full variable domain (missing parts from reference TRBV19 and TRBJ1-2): DGGITQSPKYLFRKEGQNVTLSCEQNLNHDAMYWYRQDPGQGLRLIYYSQIVNDFQKGDIAEGYSVSREKKESFPLTVTSAQKNPTAFYLCASSSNGNYGYTFGSGTRLTVV.

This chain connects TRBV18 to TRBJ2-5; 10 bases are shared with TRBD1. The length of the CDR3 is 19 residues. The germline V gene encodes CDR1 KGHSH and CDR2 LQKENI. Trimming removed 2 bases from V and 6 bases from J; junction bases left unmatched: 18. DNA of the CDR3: TGTGCCAGCTCACCAATCCTGGACAGGGGGTTGTTGGGACGGAAGACCCAGTACTTC. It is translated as CASSPILDRGLLGRKTQYF.

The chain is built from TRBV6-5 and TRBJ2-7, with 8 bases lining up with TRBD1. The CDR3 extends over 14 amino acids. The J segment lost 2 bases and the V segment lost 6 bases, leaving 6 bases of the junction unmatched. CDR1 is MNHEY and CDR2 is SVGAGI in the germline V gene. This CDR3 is CASRGRGPAYEQYF. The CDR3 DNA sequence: TGTGCCAGCAGAGGCAGGGGGCCCGCCTACGAGCAGTACTTC.

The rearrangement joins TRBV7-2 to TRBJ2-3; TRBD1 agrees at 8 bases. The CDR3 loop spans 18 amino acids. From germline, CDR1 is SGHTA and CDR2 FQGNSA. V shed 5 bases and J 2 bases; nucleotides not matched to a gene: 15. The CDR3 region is CASSPSAGGLVYTDTQYF. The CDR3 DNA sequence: TGTGCCAGCAGCCCCAGTGCAGGGGGCCTTGTATACACAGATACGCAGTATTTT. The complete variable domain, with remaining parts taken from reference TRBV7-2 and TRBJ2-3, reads GAGVSQSPSNKVTEKGKDVELRCDPISGHTALYWYRQSLGQGLEFLIYFQGNSAPDKSGLPSDRFSAERTGGSVSTLTIQRTQQEDSAVYLCASSPSAGGLVYTDTQYFGPGTRLTVL.

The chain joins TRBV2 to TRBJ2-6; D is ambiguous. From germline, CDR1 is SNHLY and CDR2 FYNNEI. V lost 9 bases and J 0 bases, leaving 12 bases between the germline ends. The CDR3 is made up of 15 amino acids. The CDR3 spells CARSREASGANVLTF. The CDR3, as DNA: TGTGCCAGATCAAGAGAAGCCTCTGGGGCCAACGTCCTGACTTTC.

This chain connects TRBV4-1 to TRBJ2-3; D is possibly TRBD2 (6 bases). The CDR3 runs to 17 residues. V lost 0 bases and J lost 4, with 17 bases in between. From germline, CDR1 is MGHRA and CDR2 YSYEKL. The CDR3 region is CASSQDPPGGEADTQYF. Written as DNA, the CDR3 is TGCGCCAGCAGCCAAGATCCACCTGGAGGGGAGGCAGATACGCAGTATTTT.

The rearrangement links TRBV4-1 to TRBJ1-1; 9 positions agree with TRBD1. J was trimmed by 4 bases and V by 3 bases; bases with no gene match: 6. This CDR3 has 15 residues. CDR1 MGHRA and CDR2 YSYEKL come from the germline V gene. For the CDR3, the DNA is TGCGCCAGCAGCCACCCGACAGGGGGAACCACTGAAGCTTTCTTT. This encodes CASSHPTGGTTEAFF.

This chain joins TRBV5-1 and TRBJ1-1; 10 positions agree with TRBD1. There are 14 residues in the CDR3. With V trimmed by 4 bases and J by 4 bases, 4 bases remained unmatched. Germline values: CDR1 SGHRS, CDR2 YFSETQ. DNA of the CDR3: TGCGCCAGCAGCGGGACAGGGGTTAGCACTGAAGCTTTCTTT. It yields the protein CASSGTGVSTEAFF.

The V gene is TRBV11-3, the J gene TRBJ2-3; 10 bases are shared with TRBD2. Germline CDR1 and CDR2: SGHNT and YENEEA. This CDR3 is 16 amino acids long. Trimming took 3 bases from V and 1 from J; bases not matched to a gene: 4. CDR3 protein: CASSFAAGGGTDTQYF. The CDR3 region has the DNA TGTGCCAGCAGCTTTGCAGCGGGAGGGGGCACAGATACGCAGTATTTT.

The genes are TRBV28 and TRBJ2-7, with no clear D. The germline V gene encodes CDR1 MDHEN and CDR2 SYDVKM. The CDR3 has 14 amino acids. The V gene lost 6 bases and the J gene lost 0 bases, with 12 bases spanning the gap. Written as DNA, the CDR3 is TGTGCCAGCAGCTCTATCTCACGCTCCTACGAGCAGTACTTC. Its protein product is CASSSISRSYEQYF. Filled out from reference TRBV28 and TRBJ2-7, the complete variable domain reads DVKVTQSSRYLVKRTGEKVFLECVQDMDHENMFWYRQDPGLGLRLIYFSYDVKMKEKGDIPEGYSVSREKKERFSLILESASTNQTSMYLCASSSISRSYEQYFGPGTRLTVT.

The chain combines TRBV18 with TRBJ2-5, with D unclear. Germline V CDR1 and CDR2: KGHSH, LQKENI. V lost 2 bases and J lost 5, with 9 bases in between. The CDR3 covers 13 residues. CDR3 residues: CASSPTGRETQYF. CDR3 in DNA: TGTGCCAGCTCACCAACCGGCAGGGAGACCCAGTACTTC.

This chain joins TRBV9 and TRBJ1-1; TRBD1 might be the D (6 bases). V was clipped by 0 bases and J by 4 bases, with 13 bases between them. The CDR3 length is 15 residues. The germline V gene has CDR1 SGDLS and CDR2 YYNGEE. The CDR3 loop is CASSVGGEGGTEAFF. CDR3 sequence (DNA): TGTGCCAGCAGCGTAGGCGGAGAAGGGGGCACTGAAGCTTTCTTT.

The CDR3 bases are TGTGCCAGCAGGGGGGGGGCTAGCGGCAATCGTTTGGAGTACTTC. It yields the protein CASRGGASGNRLEYF. V usage is TRBV28 and J usage is TRBJ2-7, with D possibly being TRBD2 (7 bases). The CDR3 sequence is 15 residues long. CDR1 MDHEN and CDR2 SYDVKM come from the germline V gene. Trimming removed 6 bases at V and 11 bases at J, with 26 bases between.

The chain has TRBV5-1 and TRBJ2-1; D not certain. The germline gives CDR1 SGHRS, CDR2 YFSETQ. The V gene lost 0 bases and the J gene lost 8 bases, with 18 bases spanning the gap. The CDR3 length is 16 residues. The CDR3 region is CASSLASARDWHEQFF. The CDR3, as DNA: TGCGCCAGCAGCTTGGCCTCGGCGAGAGACTGGCATGAGCAGTTCTTC.

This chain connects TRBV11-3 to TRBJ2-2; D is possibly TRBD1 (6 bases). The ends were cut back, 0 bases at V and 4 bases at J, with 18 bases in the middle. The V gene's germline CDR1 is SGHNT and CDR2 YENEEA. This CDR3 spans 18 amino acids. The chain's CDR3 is CASSLDSGQGWSTGELFF. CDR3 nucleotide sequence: TGTGCCAGCAGCTTAGATTCGGGGCAGGGGTGGAGCACCGGGGAGCTGTTTTTT.

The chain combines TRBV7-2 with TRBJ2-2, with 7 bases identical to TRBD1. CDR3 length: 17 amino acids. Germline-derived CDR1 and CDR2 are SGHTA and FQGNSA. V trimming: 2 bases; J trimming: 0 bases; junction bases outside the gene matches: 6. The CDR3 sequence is CASSLPAGTANTGELFF. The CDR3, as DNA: TGTGCCAGCAGCTTACCAGCCGGGACAGCGAACACCGGGGAGCTGTTTTTT.

DNA of the CDR3: TGTGCCATCAGTGTTGAGTCCTTGGGGACAGCCACTGAAGCTTTCTTT. Residues: CAISVESLGTATEAFF. This chain connects TRBV10-3 to TRBJ1-1; 7 bases are shared with TRBD1. This CDR3 has 16 residues. CDR1 and CDR2 from the germline V gene are ENHRY and SYGVKD. Losses at the gene ends were 4 bases for V and 4 bases for J; bases not matched to a gene: 12.

CDR3 sequence (DNA): TGTGCCAGCAGCCAAGTTCTCGGCGGCTCCAAAAACATTCAGTACTTC. Amino acids: CASSQVLGGSKNIQYF. The genes are TRBV4-2 and TRBJ2-4; D remains ambiguous. Trimming took 1 base from V and 2 from J, leaving 12 bases between them. This CDR3 has 16 amino acids. Germline CDR1 is LGHNA and CDR2 is YNFKEQ.

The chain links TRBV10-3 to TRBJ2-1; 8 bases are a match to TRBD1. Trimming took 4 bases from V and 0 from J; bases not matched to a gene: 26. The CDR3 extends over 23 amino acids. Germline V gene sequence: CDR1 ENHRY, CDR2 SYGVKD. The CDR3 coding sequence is TGTGCCATCAGTGGGCCCGGGACAGGTGTTGGTGGCCCCTTACAAAGCTCCTACAATGAGCAGTTCTTC. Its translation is CAISGPGTGVGGPLQSSYNEQFF.